This TCR beta chain was sequenced in a study of Tregs in tolerant kidney transplant recipients. Germline V lookup: CDR1 MNHEY, CDR2 SVGAGI. The CDR3 consists of 15 residues. Trimming took off 2 bases at V and 4 bases at J, with 12 bases between the two ends. CD4+CD25+CD127- Tregs, CD4+CD25- non-Tregs, CD4 and CD8 cells were sorted. Study results and limitations: Few patients were studied, so findings need validation in larger groups. This study did not directly address biological reproducibility. Activated donor B cell expansion appeared to reveal the most relevant donor-specific TCRbeta repertoire.

Profiled with immunoSEQ multiplex PCR; TCRdb holds only in-frame clones, not every one. Of about 240,000 clones listed, approximately 83% were seen once; the top ten hold under 0.65%. About this clone itself: What it recognizes is unknown. This specimen includes other DNA sequences encoding the same CDR3.

This TCR derives from a human donor in good health. V is TRBV6-5 and J is TRBJ2-1; D not resolved. Sequenced: CD4+ T cells from blood. DNA for the CDR3: TGTGCCAGCAGTTACGATAGAGGTTCATACAATGAGCAGTTCTTC. Protein sequence: CASSYDRGSYNEQFF.